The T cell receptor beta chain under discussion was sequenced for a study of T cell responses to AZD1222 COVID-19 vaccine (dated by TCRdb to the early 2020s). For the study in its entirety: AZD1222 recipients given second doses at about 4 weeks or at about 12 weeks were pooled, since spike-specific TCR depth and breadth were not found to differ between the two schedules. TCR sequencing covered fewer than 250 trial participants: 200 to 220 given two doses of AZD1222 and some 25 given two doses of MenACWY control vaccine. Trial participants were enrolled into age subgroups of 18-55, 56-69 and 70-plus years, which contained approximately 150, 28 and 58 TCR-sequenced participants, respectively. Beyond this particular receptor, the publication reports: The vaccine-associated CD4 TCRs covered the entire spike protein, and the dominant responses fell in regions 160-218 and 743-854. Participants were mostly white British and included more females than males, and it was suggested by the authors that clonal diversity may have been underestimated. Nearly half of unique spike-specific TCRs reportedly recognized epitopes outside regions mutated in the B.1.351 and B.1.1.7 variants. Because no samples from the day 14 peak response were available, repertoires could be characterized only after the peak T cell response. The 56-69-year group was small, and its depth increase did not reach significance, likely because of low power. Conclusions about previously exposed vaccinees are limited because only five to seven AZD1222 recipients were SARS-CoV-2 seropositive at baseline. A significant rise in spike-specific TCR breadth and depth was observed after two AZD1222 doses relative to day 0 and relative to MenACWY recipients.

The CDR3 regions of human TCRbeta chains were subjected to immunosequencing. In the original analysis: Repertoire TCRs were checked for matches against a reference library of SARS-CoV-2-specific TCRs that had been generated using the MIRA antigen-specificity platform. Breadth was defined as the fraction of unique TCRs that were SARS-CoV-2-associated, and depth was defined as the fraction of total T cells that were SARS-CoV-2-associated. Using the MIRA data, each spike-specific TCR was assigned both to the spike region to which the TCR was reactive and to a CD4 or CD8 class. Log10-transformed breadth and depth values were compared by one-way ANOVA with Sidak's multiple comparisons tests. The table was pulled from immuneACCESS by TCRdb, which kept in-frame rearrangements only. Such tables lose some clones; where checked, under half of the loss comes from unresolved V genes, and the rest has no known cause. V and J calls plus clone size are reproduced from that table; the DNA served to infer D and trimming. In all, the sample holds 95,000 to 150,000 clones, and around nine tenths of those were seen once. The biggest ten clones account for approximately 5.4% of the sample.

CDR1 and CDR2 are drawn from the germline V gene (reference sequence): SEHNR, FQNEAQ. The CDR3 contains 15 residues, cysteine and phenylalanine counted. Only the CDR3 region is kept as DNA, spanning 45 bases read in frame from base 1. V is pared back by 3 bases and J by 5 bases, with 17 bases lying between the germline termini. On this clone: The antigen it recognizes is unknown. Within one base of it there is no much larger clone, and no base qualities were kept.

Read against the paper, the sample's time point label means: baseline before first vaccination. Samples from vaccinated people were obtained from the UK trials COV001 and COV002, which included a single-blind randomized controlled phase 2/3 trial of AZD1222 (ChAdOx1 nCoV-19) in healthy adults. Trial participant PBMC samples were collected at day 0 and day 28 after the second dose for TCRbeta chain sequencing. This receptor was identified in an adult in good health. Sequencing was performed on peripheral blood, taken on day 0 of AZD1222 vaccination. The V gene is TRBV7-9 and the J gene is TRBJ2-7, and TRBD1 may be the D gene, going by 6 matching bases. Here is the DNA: TGTGCCAGCAGCTTCAGCCAGGGGATTGTCCACGAGCAGTACTTC. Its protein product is CASSFSQGIVHEQYF. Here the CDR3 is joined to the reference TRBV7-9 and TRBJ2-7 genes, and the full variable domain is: DTGVSQNPRHKITKRGQNVTFRCDPISEHNRLYWYRQTLGQGPEFLTYFQNEAQLEKSRLLSDRFSAERPKGSFSTLEIQRTEQGDSAMYLCASSFSQGIVHEQYFGPGTRLTVT.